This TCR beta chain comes out of a study of shared clonotypes between healthy human individuals. In the case of this clone: As yet, its antigen is unknown.

J gave up 5 bases and V 3 bases, and 2 bases lay outside the gene matches. The germline CDR1 and CDR2 sequences are SGHDT and YYEEEE. The CDR3 is 14 residues long. Overall study results and limits: Exclusively blood specimens were collected; tissue repertoires likely differ. Roughly 5% of naive CD4 clonotypes were shared across a handful of donors. Estimated richness was generally greater in naive than memory subsets.

Method: immunoSEQ multiplex PCR; TCRdb's copy keeps in-frame clones and lacks some. The sample yields 2.3 million or so clones, 80% to 95% seen once. Into CD45RA+ naive and CD45RA-negative memory subsets, the CD4+ cells were split. The sequencing input was naive CD4+ T cells from PBMCs. Noted subset: CD45RA+ positively selected. The chain is built from TRBV5-6 and TRBJ2-3; TRBD2 aligns across 11 bases. This TCR was sampled from a man younger than 30 in good health. Some clones in this sample may be carry-over from other donors' samples. CDR3 sequence (DNA): TGTGCCAGCAGCTCCGGGACTAGCGGAGATACGCAGTATTTT. Its translation: CASSSGTSGDTQYF.